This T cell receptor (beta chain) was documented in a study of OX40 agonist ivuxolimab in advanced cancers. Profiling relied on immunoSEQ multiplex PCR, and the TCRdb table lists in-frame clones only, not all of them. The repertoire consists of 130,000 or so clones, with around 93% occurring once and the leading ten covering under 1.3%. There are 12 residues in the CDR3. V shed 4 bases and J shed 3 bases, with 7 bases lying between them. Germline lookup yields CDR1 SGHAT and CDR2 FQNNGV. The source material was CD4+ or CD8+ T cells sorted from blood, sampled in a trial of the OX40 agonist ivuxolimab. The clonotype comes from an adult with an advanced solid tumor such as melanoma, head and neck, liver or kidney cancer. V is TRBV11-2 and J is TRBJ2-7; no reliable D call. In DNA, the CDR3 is TGTGCCAGCAGCTCATGGGGCTACGAGCAGTACTTC. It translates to CASSSWGYEQYF.